Sequencing of this TCR beta chain was carried out in a study of blood T cell repertoires in COVID-19. Original data processing: It was from reference gene primer amplification that nucleated cell counts were estimated. TCRdb's table, derived via immunoSEQ multiplex PCR, lists solely in-frame clones and lacks some. V, J and clone size are taken as reported in that table, and D and trimming were inferred from the DNA itself. This sample yields some 98,000 clones, of which just under 85% are seen a single time; under 11% belongs to the top ten. Germline CDR1 reads MDHEN; CDR2 reads SYDVKM. This CDR3 has 12 amino acids. With 5 bases removed from V and 6 bases from J, the gap between germline ends came to 10 bases.

This TCR derives from a man between 65 and 85 years old with acute or convalescent COVID-19. The sequenced sample was peripheral blood. J is TRBJ1-1 and V is TRBV28; possibly TRBD1 for D (6 bases). The CDR3 region is CASSRQVSEAFF. DNA of the CDR3: TGTGCCAGCAGTCGACAGGTCTCTGAAGCTTTCTTT. Filled out from reference TRBV28 and TRBJ1-1, the complete variable domain reads DVKVTQSSRYLVKRTGEKVFLECVQDMDHENMFWYRQDPGLGLRLIYFSYDVKMKEKGDIPEGYSVSREKKERFSLILESASTNQTSMYLCASSRQVSEAFFGQGTRLTVV.